These T cell receptor beta chains were read from a single sample in a study of cytomegalovirus exposure and HLA in healthy donors. Profiling relied on immunoSEQ multiplex PCR, and the TCRdb table lists in-frame clones only, not all of them. The profile shows roughly 160,000 clones, about 72% of them singletons. The specimen sequenced was PBMCs. Receptor source: a man aged 60-69 years in good health and CMV-seronegative. CDR3s include the opening cysteine and the closing phenylalanine or tryptophan. Fields, in order: V gene, clone size, J gene, D gene, CDR3 DNA, CDR3 protein. D genes are given only for firm matches. Clone size is given for some rows only: seen once, a few or many times, or a class if the clone is expanded.

V gene: TRBV28
clone size: NA
J gene: TRBJ2-1
D gene: TRBD2
CDR3 DNA: TGTGCCAGCGTGACTAGCGGGGACGTGAGTGAGCAGTTCTTC
CDR3 protein: CASVTSGDVSEQFF

V gene: TRBV11-3
clone size: NA
J gene: TRBJ2-1
D gene: NA
CDR3 DNA: TGTGCCAGCAGCCCCAGGGGATCGACCTCCTACAATGAGCAGTTCTTC
CDR3 protein: CASSPRGSTSYNEQFF

V gene: TRBV10-3
clone size: NA
J gene: TRBJ2-7
D gene: NA
CDR3 DNA: TGTGCCATCAGTGACGGGGGTTTCTACGAGCAGTACTTC
CDR3 protein: CAISDGGFYEQYF

V gene: TRBV28
clone size: NA
J gene: TRBJ2-2
D gene: NA
CDR3 DNA: TGTGCCAGCAGTGGCGGGACCAACACCGGGGAGCTGTTTTTT
CDR3 protein: CASSGGTNTGELFF

V gene: TRBV15
clone size: NA
J gene: TRBJ2-7
D gene: NA
CDR3 DNA: TGTGCCACCAGCAGAGTCCTGAGCTCCTACGAGCAGTACTTC
CDR3 protein: CATSRVLSSYEQYF

V gene: TRBV19
clone size: NA
J gene: TRBJ2-1
D gene: NA
CDR3 DNA: TGTGCCAGTAGTCCAAGAGGCGCGGGGATCTCCTACAATGAGCAGTTCTTC
CDR3 protein: CASSPRGAGISYNEQFF

V gene: TRBV5-4
clone size: many
J gene: TRBJ1-1
D gene: TRBD1
CDR3 DNA: TGTGCCAGCACCCCGACAGGGGGACGGACTGAAGCTTTCTTT
CDR3 protein: CASTPTGGRTEAFF

V gene: TRBV7-2
clone size: NA
J gene: TRBJ2-2
D gene: TRBD2
CDR3 DNA: TGTGCCAGCAGGACTAGCGGGGCGAACACCGGGGAGCTGTTTTTT
CDR3 protein: CASRTSGANTGELFF

V gene: TRBV5-1
clone size: NA
J gene: TRBJ1-4
D gene: NA
CDR3 DNA: TGCGCCAGCAGCTCACAGGGTAGTAATGAAAAACTGTTTTTT
CDR3 protein: CASSSQGSNEKLFF

V gene: TRBV28
clone size: NA
J gene: TRBJ2-1
D gene: NA
CDR3 DNA: TGTGCCAGCAGCACCCCGTTGACAGGTTCGGCCTACAATGAGCAGTTCTTC
CDR3 protein: CASSTPLTGSAYNEQFF

V gene: TRBV6-5
clone size: few
J gene: TRBJ1-2
D gene: NA
CDR3 DNA: TGTGCCAGCCACGCAGGGTGGAGATCTAACTATGGCTACACCTTC
CDR3 protein: CASHAGWRSNYGYTF

V gene: TRBV27
clone size: NA
J gene: TRBJ2-1
D gene: TRBD2
CDR3 DNA: TGTGCCAGCAGTTTTTATCAAGGGACTAGCGGGATACCCTACAATGAGCAGTTCTTC
CDR3 protein: CASSFYQGTSGIPYNEQFF

V gene: TRBV19
clone size: NA
J gene: TRBJ1-2
D gene: NA
CDR3 DNA: TGTGCCAGTAGTATGGGAACCACAGGGAGTAACTATGGCTACACCTTC
CDR3 protein: CASSMGTTGSNYGYTF

V gene: TRBV7-9
clone size: few
J gene: TRBJ2-7
D gene: TRBD2
CDR3 DNA: TGTGCCAGCAGCCCGAGGGGAGCGGGAGGTTACGAGCAGTACTTC
CDR3 protein: CASSPRGAGGYEQYF

V gene: TRBV7-2
clone size: NA
J gene: TRBJ2-7
D gene: TRBD1
CDR3 DNA: TGTGCCAGCAGCTTAGTTGGGACAGGTGGCGACGAGCAGTACTTC
CDR3 protein: CASSLVGTGGDEQYF

V gene: TRBV7-9
clone size: NA
J gene: TRBJ2-5
D gene: TRBD2
CDR3 DNA: TGTGCCAGCAGAAAGACTAGCGGGGGGGCGGAGACCCAGTACTTC
CDR3 protein: CASRKTSGGAETQYF